These 25 T cell receptor beta chains were sequenced from one sample in a study of beta chain features in type 1 diabetes. Findings and caveats of the study: TCRB CDR3 length was moderately but significantly reduced in all four CD4+ subsets of Type 1 diabetes patients.

Every bit of the isolated RNA underwent reverse transcription, so sequencing read expressed TCRB transcripts. Measured with immunoSEQ multiplex PCR; TCRdb has only the in-frame clones, and not every one. The sample shows more than 12,000 clones, less than 80% of them seen only once. These TCRs are of unknown antigen specificity. Input material: stem cell memory CD4+ T cells from blood. All receptors come from a woman younger than 35 with type 1 diabetes.

The gene calls are TRBV29-1 and TRBJ1-1, with a possible D match to TRBD1 (6 bases). Trimming removed 3 bases at V and 8 bases at J, with 16 bases between. The CDR3 extends over 13 amino acids. Germline V gives CDR1 SQVTM, CDR2 ANQGSEA. The DNA for the CDR3 is TGCAGCGTTGATCTCACAGGGAGCGGCGAAGCTTTCTTT. It is translated as CSVDLTGSGEAFF.

The CDR3 sequence is CASSLGRATYEQYF. The CDR3 DNA follows: TGTGCCAGCAGCTTAGGCAGGGCTACCTACGAGCAGTACTTC. The chain recombines TRBV7-9 with TRBJ2-7; possible D gene TRBD1, 5 bases. Between the trimmed V and J ends, which lost 1 base and 2 bases, there was a span of 9 bases. Germline V gene sequence: CDR1 SEHNR, CDR2 FQNEAQ (reference sequence). The CDR3 sequence is 14 residues long. The entire variable domain, with the rest obtained from reference TRBV7-9 and TRBJ2-7, is as follows: DTGVSQNPRHKITKRGQNVTFRCDPISEHNRLYWYRQTLGQGPEFLTYFQNEAQLEKSRLLSDRFSAERPKGSFSTLEIQRTEQGDSAMYLCASSLGRATYEQYFGPGTRLTVT.

The chain joins TRBV7-9 to TRBJ1-5; TRBD1 agrees at 8 bases. Per the germline V gene, CDR1 is SEHNR and CDR2 is FQNEAQ (reference sequence). The trim removed 4 bases at V and 7 bases at J, leaving 9 bases unmatched. The CDR3 extends over 15 amino acids. The CDR3 sequence is CASSSRTGPGQPQHF. The CDR3 coding sequence is TGTGCCAGCAGCTCAAGGACAGGGCCAGGCCAGCCCCAGCATTTT.

This sequence joins TRBV5-1 and TRBJ1-2; D uncertain. In germline, CDR1 is SGHRS, CDR2 YFSETQ. The CDR3 contains 11 residues. The V gene lost 7 bases and the J gene lost 1 base, with 5 bases spanning the gap. CDR3 region: CASGDNYGYTF. In DNA, the CDR3 is TGCGCCAGCGGAGATAACTATGGCTACACCTTC.

The chain has TRBV10-3 and TRBJ2-1, with 8 positions matching TRBD2. The J segment lost 8 bases and the V segment lost 3 bases, leaving 12 bases of the junction unmatched. Germline loops: CDR1 ENHRY, CDR2 SYGVKD. The CDR3 is made up of 16 amino acids. The CDR3 reads CAISERGLVVIYEQFF. CDR3 sequence (DNA): TGTGCCATCAGTGAAAGGGGACTAGTCGTTATCTATGAGCAGTTCTTC.

The J gene is TRBJ2-1, the V gene TRBV5-4; TRBD2 might be the D (6 bases). CDR1 is SGHNT, CDR2 YYREEE, per germline (reference sequence). CDR3 length: 15 residues. Deletions cut 4 bases from V and 4 bases from J, with 15 bases between. CDR3 residues: CASSPDGSGYNEQFF. The CDR3 DNA reads TGTGCCAGCAGCCCTGACGGGAGCGGGTACAATGAGCAGTTCTTC.

This chain connects TRBV6-1 to TRBJ2-7, with D uncertain. V was cut by 2 bases and J by 2 bases, with 10 bases left in between. The germline V gene has CDR1 MNHNS and CDR2 SASEGT. This CDR3 has 14 residues. CDR3 coding DNA: TGTGCCAGCAGTGAATTGTACAGCACCTACGAGCAGTACTTC. Translation gives CASSELYSTYEQYF.

The chain links TRBV15 to TRBJ2-5; no reliable D call. Germline values: CDR1 LNHNV, CDR2 YYDKDF (reference sequence). With 7 bases removed from V and 0 bases from J, the gap between germline ends came to 15 bases. This CDR3 is 15 amino acids long. The CDR3 nucleotides read TGTGCCACCAAACGGGTTCTAGACTACCAAGAGACCCAGTACTTC. Its protein product is CATKRVLDYQETQYF.

The chain carries TRBV2 and TRBJ1-5; D is perhaps TRBD1 (6 bases). V gave up 2 bases and J gave up 8 bases, with 13 bases separating them. CDR1 is SNHLY and CDR2 is FYNNEI in the germline V gene. The CDR3 runs to 14 residues. The CDR3 DNA is TGTGCCAGCAGTGAATTCGGGGGGCGGGAGCCCCAGCATTTT. Protein: CASSEFGGREPQHF.

This clone showed up just a few times. V and J are TRBV28 and TRBJ2-7; 9 bases match TRBD2. This CDR3 is 12 amino acids long. Per germline, CDR1 MDHEN and CDR2 SYDVKM. V lost 8 bases and J lost 2; bases outside the gene matches: 1. The CDR3 loop reads CASGGGAYEQYF. The CDR3 region has the DNA TGTGCCAGCGGCGGGGGGGCCTACGAGCAGTACTTC.

The chain is built from TRBV27 and TRBJ1-1; possible D gene TRBD1, 5 bases. V shed 4 bases and J shed 0 bases, with 15 bases lying between them. There are 16 residues in the CDR3. Per germline, CDR1 MNHEY and CDR2 SMNVEV (reference sequence). Here the CDR3 DNA reads TGTGCCAGCAGTTCCCAGCGGGGACTGATGAACACTGAAGCTTTCTTT. This codes for CASSSQRGLMNTEAFF.

The chain employs TRBV6-6 and TRBJ1-6; D is undetermined. The V end was cut by 6 bases, the J end by 8 bases, with 11 bases between. The CDR3 loop spans 13 amino acids. Germline lookup yields CDR1 MNHNY and CDR2 SVGAGI (reference sequence). CDR3: CASSVREDSPLHF. For the CDR3, the DNA is TGTGCCAGCAGCGTAAGGGAGGATTCACCCCTCCACTTT.

The rearrangement links TRBV27 to TRBJ2-7; 10 bases line up with TRBD1. Germline V lookup: CDR1 MNHEY, CDR2 SMNVEV (reference sequence). The CDR3 is 14 residues long. Trimming cost V 5 bases and J 4 bases; bases outside gene matches: 5. CDR3 DNA: TGTGCCAGCAGTCGGACAGGGGGGATTTACGAGCAGTACTTC. This encodes CASSRTGGIYEQYF.

The V and J genes are TRBV5-1 and TRBJ2-1; D perhaps matches TRBD1 (5 bases). Germline V gene sequence: CDR1 SGHRS, CDR2 YFSETQ. Deletions cut 1 base from V and 10 bases from J, with 15 bases between. The CDR3 contains 14 residues. CDR3 amino acids: CASSLSWGVGEQFF. The DNA for the CDR3 is TGCGCCAGCAGCTTGAGCTGGGGCGTAGGGGAGCAGTTCTTC.

This sequence joins TRBV28 and TRBJ2-5; a weak D match, TRBD1 (5 bases). Germline CDR1 is MDHEN and CDR2 is SYDVKM. V was shortened by 8 bases and J by 5 bases, with 21 bases between the two germline ends. This CDR3 has 15 residues. The CDR3 coding sequence is TGTGCCAGCTCGCATCTAACAGGCGGCAAGGAGACCCAGTACTTC. This encodes CASSHLTGGKETQYF.

This clone occurred a few times. The rearrangement links TRBV11-2 to TRBJ2-1; TRBD2 aligns across 8 bases. The V gene end was trimmed by 5 bases and the J gene end by 9 bases; junction bases not matched to a gene: 9. Germline V lookup: CDR1 SGHAT, CDR2 FQNNGV. The CDR3 sequence is 14 residues long. This chain's CDR3 is CASSPRTSRGEQFF. The DNA for the CDR3 is TGTGCCAGCAGCCCTCGGACTAGCCGAGGTGAGCAGTTCTTC.

This chain connects TRBV11-3 to TRBJ2-2; no clear D gene. The V end lost 5 bases, the J end lost 8 bases, and 9 bases lay between the germline ends. CDR1 SGHNT and CDR2 YENEEA come from the germline V gene. The CDR3 spans 12 residues. The CDR3 reads CASSREIGELFF. The CDR3 region has the DNA TGTGCCAGCAGCCGAGAGATTGGGGAGCTGTTTTTT.

J is TRBJ2-7 and V is TRBV2, with a possible D match to TRBD2 (5 bases). The length of the CDR3 is 14 residues. Germline-derived CDR1 and CDR2 are SNHLY and FYNNEI. V was pared by 2 bases and J by 2 bases, with 10 bases between. CDR3 protein: CASSELAATYEQYF. For the CDR3, the DNA is TGTGCCAGCAGTGAACTAGCCGCGACCTACGAGCAGTACTTC.

This sequence joins TRBV4-3 and TRBJ1-2; 9 bases are shared with TRBD1. The V gene's germline CDR1 is LGHNA and CDR2 YSLEER. This CDR3 has 22 residues. J gave up 0 bases and V 1 base, and 21 bases lay outside the gene matches. This chain's CDR3 is CASSQALGFPGTGPGANYGYTF. The CDR3 region has the DNA TGCGCCAGCAGCCAAGCTCTCGGTTTTCCCGGGACAGGGCCAGGGGCTAACTATGGCTACACCTTC.

The chain recombines TRBV15 with TRBJ2-3, with a weak D call TRBD2 (5 bases). Germline V gives CDR1 LNHNV, CDR2 YYDKDF (reference sequence). This CDR3 comprises 14 residues. V lost 0 bases, J lost 6 bases, and 10 bases lay in between. CDR3 nucleotide sequence: TGTGCCACCAGCAGAGATGAAGCGGCGGATACGCAGTATTTT. Translated: CATSRDEAADTQYF. The full variable domain, rest sourced from reference TRBV15 and TRBJ2-3, is DAMVIQNPRYQVTQFGKPVTLSCSQTLNHNVMYWYQQKSSQAPKLLFHYYDKDFNNEADTPDNFQSRRPNTSFCFLDIRSPGLGDTAMYLCATSRDEAADTQYFGPGTRLTVL.

In this sample, this clone turned up once. This chain uses TRBV18 with TRBJ2-1; 9 nucleotides match TRBD2. The J segment lost 3 bases and the V segment lost 5 bases, leaving 5 bases of the junction unmatched. CDR3 length equals 15 residues. The germline CDR1 and CDR2 sequences are KGHSH and LQKENI. CDR3 loop: CASSTGTSSYNEQFF. CDR3 in DNA: TGTGCCAGCTCAACCGGGACTAGCAGCTACAATGAGCAGTTCTTC.

The chain couples TRBV25-1 to TRBJ2-3; 7 nucleotides align to TRBD1. CDR3 length: 15 residues. Germline assignment: CDR1 MGHDK and CDR2 SYGVNS. Trimming removed 3 bases from V and 2 bases from J; junction bases left unmatched: 5. The CDR3, as DNA: TGTGCCAGCAGTGATACAGGGGCGATCACAGATACGCAGTATTTT. Its protein is CASSDTGAITDTQYF.

This sequence joins TRBV4-3 and TRBJ2-7, with D possibly being TRBD2 (5 bases). CDR3 size: 16 residues. Trimming removed 0 bases at V and 1 base at J, with 13 bases between. The germline V gene encodes CDR1 LGHNA and CDR2 YSLEER. DNA of the CDR3: TGCGCCAGCAGCCAAGATCCCCGGACTGCGTCCTACGAGCAGTACTTC. Its protein product is CASSQDPRTASYEQYF.

The gene calls are TRBV7-3 and TRBJ2-1, with 10 bases identical to TRBD2. The germline CDR1 and CDR2 sequences are SGHTA and FQGTGA. The V gene end was trimmed by 4 bases and the J gene end by 0 bases; junction bases not matched to a gene: 3. The CDR3 runs 16 residues. CDR3 DNA sequence: TGTGCCAGCAGCTCGGCTAGCGGGAGCTCCTACAATGAGCAGTTCTTC. Translating it yields CASSSASGSSYNEQFF.

This clone was counted a few times. The chain links TRBV29-1 to TRBJ2-7; TRBD1 aligns across 10 bases. V shed 3 bases and J 4 bases; nucleotides not matched to a gene: 6. CDR1 and CDR2 (germline): SQVTM, ANQGSEA. This CDR3 spans 14 amino acids. CDR3 DNA sequence: TGCAGCGTTGACGGGACAGGGGACGGATACGAGCAGTACTTC. This encodes CSVDGTGDGYEQYF.